This entry features one TCR beta chain sequence. The input lacks base qualities; no much larger clone sits a single base away. PBMC were thawed, rested overnight, stained with GMM-loaded CD1B tetramer, a Live/Dead dye and anti-CD3, and then sorted on a FACS Aria II. The CD1B tetramers were loaded with C32 glucose monomycolate that had been purified from Rhodococcus equi. Before cryopreservation, the PBMC used for tetramer sorting had been depleted of CD14-expressing monocytes as part of a separate study. From each donor, approximately 100,000 tetramer-negative cells were sorted and analyzed together with the tetramer-positive cells. GMM-loaded CD1B tetramers were used to sort antigen-specific T cells from four healthy South African adults. These data come from a study of T cells in tuberculosis (dated by TCRdb to the late 2010s). With respect to the entire study: To characterize T cells specific for the mycobacterial lipid antigen glucose monomycolate (GMM), the study used CD1B tetramers together with high-throughput TCR immunosequencing. On the study overall, not on this receptor specifically: T cells that bind the CD1B-GMM tetramer with low affinity may have been missed by the stringent sort gate.

TCR-alpha and TCR-beta chains were sequenced unpaired, so chain pairing information was not available. The immunoSEQ multiplex PCR assay was used to generate TCR libraries, with TCR-beta and/or TCR-alpha/delta assays applied to each sample. The amplified TCR libraries were sequenced on the Illumina high-throughput platform. The source study handled its data this way. Clustering and dimensionality reduction relied on pairwise TCRdist distances among GMM-specific receptors from T cells that were either sorted ex vivo or expanded in vitro. Sequence motifs defined by gene usage and CDR3 content were checked for enrichment by comparing tetramer-positive and tetramer-negative populations. This immuneACCESS table, as held by TCRdb, lists in-frame sequences with V and J called but not all clones. Of the missing ones, under half trace to an unresolved V gene in checked studies; the others have no known cause. D and trimming were read from the DNA, whereas the V and J calls and clone size are those reported in that table. Present in this sample are approximately 100,000 clones, roughly 90% of which were seen just once. Around 2% of the sample belongs to the ten largest clones.

The germline V gene encodes CDR1 SQVTM and CDR2 ANQGSEA. V and J are truncated by 4 bases and 0 bases respectively, leaving an intervening sequence of 18 bases. The CDR3 sequence holds 16 residues, the cysteine and phenylalanine included. The retained sequence is limited to the CDR3, 48 bases, with the frame set at the first base. The sample taken for sequencing was CD1b-GMM tetramer-negative cells sorted from PBMCs. The cell subset or site label corresponds to: T cells not binding CD1B-GMM tetramer, sorted from same donor. The source of this sequence is an adult woman with latent tuberculosis. The rearrangement joined TRBV29-1 to TRBJ1-1; TRBD1 is possibly the D segment (6 matching bases). The DNA reads TGCAGCGTTGGGGGTCCGGCAGGGGCGTTGAACACTGAAGCTTTCTTT. Translated, it gives CSVGGPAGALNTEAFF.